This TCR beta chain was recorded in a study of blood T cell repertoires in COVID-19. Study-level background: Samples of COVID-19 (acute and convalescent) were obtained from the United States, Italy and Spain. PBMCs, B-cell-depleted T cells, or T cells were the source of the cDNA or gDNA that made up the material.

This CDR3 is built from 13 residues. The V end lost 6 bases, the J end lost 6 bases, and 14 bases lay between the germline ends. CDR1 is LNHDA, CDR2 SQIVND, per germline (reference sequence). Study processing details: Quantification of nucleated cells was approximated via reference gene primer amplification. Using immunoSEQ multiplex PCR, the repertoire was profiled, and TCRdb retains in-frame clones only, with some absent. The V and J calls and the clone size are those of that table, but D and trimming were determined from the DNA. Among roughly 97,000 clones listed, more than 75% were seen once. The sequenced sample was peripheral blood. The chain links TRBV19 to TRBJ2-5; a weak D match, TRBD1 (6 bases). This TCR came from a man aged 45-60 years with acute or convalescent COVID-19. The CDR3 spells CASSLTGTQTQYF. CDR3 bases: TGTGCCAGTAGCCTGACAGGAACCCAGACCCAGTACTTC.